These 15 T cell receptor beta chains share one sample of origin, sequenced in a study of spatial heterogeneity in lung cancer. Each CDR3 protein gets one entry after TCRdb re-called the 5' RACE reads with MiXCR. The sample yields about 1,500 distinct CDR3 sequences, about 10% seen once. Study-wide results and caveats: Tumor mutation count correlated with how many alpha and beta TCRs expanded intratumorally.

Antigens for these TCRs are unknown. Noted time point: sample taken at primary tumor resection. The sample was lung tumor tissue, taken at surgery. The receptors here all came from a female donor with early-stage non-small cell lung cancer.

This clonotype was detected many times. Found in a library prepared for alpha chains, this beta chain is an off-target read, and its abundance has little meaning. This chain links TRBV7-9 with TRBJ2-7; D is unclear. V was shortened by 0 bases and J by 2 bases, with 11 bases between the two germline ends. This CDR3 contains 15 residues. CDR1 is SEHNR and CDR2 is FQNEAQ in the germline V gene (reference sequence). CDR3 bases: TGTGCCAGCAGCTTAGCCCCGAGGCTGACCTACGAGCAGTACTTC. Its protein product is CASSLAPRLTYEQYF.

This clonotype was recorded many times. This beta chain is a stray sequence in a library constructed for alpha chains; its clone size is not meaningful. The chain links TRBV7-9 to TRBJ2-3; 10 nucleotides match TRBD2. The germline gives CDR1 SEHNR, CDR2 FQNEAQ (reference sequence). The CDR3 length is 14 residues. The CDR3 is CAGGLAGVTDTQYF. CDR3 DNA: TGTGCTGGGGGCCTAGCGGGGGTCACAGATACGCAGTATTTT.

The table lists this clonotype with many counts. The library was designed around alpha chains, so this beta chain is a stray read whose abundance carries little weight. DNA of the CDR3: TGTGCCAGCAGCCAAGACCCTGGACTAGCGGGGACAGATACGCAGTATTTT. This gives the protein CASSQDPGLAGTDTQYF. The chain joins TRBV3-1 to TRBJ2-3; 12 bases fit TRBD2. V trimming: 0 bases; J trimming: 3 bases; junction bases outside the gene matches: 4. This CDR3 is built from 17 residues. Germline V CDR1 and CDR2: LGHDT, YNNKEL (reference sequence).

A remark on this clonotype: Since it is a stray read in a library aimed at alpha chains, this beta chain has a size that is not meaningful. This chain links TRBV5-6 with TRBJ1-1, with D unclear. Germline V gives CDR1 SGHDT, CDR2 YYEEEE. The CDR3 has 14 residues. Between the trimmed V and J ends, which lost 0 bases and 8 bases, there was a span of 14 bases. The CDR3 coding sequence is TGTGCCAGCAGCTTGGTGGGATCAACGCTGGAAGCTTTCTTT. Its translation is CASSLVGSTLEAFF.

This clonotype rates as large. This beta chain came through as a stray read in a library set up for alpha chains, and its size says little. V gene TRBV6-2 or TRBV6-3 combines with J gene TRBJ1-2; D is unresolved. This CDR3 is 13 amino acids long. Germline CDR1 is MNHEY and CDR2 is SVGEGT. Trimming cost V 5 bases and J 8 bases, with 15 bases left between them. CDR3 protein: CASSRLFGVGYTF. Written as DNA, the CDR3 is TGTGCCAGCAGTCGCCTTTTCGGGGTCGGCTACACCTTC.

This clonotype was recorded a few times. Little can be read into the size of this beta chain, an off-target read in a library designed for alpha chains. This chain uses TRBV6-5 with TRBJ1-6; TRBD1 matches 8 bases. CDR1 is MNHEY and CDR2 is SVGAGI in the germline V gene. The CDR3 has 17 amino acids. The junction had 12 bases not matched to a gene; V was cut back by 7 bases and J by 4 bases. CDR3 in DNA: TGTGCCAGCACCCACCCGGGGCACAGGGGGTATAATTCACCCCTCCACTTT. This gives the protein CASTHPGHRGYNSPLHF.

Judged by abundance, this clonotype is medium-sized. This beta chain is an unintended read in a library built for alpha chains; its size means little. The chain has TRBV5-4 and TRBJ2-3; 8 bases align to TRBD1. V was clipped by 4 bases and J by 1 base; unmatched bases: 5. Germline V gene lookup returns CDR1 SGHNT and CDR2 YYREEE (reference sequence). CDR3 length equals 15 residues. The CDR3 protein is CASSDGQGRTDTQYF. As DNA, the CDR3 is TGTGCCAGCAGCGACGGACAGGGCCGCACAGATACGCAGTATTTT.

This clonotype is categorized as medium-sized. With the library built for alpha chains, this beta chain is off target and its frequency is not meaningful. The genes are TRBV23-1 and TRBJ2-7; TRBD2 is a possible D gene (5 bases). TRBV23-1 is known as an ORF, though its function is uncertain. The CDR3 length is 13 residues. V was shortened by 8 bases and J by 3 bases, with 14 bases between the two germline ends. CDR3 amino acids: CASPHEGVYEQYF. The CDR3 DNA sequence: TGCGCCAGCCCCCACGAGGGTGTCTACGAGCAGTACTTC.

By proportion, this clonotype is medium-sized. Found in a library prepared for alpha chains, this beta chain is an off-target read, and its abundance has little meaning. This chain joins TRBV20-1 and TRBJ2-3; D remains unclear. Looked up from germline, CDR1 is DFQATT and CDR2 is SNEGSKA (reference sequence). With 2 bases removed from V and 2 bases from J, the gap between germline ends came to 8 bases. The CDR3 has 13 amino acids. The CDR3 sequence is CSARTSFTDTQYF. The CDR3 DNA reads TGCAGTGCTAGAACGTCCTTCACAGATACGCAGTATTTT.

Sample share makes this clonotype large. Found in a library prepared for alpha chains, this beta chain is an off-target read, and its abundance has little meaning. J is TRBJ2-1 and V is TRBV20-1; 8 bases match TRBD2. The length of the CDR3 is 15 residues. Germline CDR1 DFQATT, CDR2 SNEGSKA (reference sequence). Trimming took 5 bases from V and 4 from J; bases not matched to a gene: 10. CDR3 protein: CSALHGLAQYNEQFF. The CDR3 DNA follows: TGCAGTGCTCTCCATGGACTAGCACAGTACAATGAGCAGTTCTTC.

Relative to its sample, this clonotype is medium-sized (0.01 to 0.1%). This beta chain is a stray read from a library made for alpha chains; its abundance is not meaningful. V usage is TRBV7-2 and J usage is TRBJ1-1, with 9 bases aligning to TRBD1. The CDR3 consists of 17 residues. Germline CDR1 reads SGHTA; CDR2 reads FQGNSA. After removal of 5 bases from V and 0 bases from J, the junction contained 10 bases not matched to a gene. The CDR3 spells CASSPTGQGPMNTEAFF. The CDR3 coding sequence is TGTGCCAGCAGCCCGACCGGACAGGGGCCGATGAACACTGAAGCTTTCTTT.

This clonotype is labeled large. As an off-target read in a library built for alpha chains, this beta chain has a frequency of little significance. The DNA of the CDR3 is TGTGCCAGCAGCTTGGGGACTAGCGGTTACCAACAAGAGACCCAGTACTTC. Its protein is CASSLGTSGYQQETQYF. The chain carries TRBV7-2 and TRBJ2-5; 11 nucleotides agree with TRBD2. With V trimmed by 3 bases and J by 2 bases, 8 bases remained unmatched. The germline V gene has CDR1 SGHTA and CDR2 FQGNSA. CDR3 length: 17 residues.

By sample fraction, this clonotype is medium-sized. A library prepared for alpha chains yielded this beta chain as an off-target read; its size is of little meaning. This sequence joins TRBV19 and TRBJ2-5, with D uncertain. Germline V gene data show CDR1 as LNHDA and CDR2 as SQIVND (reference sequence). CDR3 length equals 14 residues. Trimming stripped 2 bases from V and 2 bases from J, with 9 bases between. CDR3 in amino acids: CASSITASQETQYF. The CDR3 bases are TGTGCCAGTAGTATAACTGCGAGTCAAGAGACCCAGTACTTC.

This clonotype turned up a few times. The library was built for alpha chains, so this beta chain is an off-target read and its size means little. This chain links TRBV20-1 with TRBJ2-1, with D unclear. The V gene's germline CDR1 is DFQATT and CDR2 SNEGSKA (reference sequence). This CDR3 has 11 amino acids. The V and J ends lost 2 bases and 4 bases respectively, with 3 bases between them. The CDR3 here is CSARRYNEQFF. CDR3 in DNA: TGCAGTGCTAGAAGGTACAATGAGCAGTTCTTC.

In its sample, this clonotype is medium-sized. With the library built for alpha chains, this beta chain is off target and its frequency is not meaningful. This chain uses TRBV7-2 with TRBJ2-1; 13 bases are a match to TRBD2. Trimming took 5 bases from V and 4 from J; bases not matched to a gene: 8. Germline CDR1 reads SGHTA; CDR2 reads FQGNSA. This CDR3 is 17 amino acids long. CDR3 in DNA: TGTGCCAGCAGCGCAGGAACACTAGCGGGGGGGTACAATGAGCAGTTCTTC. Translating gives CASSAGTLAGGYNEQFF.